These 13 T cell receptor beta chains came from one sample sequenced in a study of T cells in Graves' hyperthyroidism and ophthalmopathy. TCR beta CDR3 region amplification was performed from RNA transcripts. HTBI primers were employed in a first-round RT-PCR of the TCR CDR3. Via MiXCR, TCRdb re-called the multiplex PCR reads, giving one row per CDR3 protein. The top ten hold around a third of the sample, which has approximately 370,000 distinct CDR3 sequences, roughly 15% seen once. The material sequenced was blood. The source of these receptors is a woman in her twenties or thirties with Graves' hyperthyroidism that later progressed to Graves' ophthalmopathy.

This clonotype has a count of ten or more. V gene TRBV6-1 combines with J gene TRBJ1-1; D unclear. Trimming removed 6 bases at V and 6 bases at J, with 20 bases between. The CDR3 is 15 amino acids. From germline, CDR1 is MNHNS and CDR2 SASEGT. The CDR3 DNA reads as TGTGCCAGCAGCCGTTACGGTTTCACTGACGCTGAAGCTTTCTTT. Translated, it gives CASSRYGFTDAEAFF.

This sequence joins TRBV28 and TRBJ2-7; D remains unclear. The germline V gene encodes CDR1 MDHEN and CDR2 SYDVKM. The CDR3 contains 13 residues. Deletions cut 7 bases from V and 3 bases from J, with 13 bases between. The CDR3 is CASTLHGDYEQYF. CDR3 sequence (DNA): TGTGCCAGCACCCTCCACGGAGACTACGAGCAGTACTTC.

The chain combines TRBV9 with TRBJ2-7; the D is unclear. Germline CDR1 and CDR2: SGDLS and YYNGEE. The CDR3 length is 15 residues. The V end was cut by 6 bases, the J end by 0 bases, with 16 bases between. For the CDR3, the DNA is TGTGCCAGCACCCTCCCCGAAGAAAGCTCCTACGAGCAGTACTTC. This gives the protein CASTLPEESSYEQYF.

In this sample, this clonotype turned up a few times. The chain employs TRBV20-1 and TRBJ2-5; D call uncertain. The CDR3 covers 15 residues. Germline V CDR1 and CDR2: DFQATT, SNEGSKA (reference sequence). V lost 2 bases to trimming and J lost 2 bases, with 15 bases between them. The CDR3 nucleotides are TGCAGTGCTAGACCTGCTCTAAACCTTCAAGAGACCCAGTACTTC. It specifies CSARPALNLQETQYF.

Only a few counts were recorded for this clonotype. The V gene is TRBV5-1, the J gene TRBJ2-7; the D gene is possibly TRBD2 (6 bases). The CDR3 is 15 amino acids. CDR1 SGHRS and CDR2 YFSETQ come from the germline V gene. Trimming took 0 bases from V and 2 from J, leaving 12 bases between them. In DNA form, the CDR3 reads TGCGCCAGCAGCTTGGGGGGACTGTTGACCTACGAGCAGTACTTC. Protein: CASSLGGLLTYEQYF.

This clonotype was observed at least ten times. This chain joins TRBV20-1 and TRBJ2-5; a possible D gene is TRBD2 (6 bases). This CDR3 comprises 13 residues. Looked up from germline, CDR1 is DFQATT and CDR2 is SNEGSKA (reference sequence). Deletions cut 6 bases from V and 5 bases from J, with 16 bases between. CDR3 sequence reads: CSARTTKGETQYF. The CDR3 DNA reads TGCAGTGCAAGGACTACTAAGGGGGAGACCCAGTACTTC.

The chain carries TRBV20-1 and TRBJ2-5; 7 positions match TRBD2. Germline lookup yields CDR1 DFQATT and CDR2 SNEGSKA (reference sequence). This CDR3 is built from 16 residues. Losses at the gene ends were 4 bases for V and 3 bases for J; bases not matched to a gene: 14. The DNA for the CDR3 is TGCAGTGCTACCTATATCAATTCAGCGGGGAAAGAGACCCAGTACTTC. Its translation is CSATYINSAGKETQYF.

The CDR3 sequence is CASSYRTTGELFF. The CDR3 DNA sequence: TGTGCCAGCAGTTACCGGACTACCGGGGAGCTGTTTTTT. The chain has TRBV6-6 and TRBJ2-2, with D tentatively TRBD2 (5 bases). The germline V and J ends were trimmed by 2 bases and 5 bases, with 6 bases remaining between them. The germline gives CDR1 MNHNY, CDR2 SVGAGI (reference sequence). This CDR3 region has 13 residues.

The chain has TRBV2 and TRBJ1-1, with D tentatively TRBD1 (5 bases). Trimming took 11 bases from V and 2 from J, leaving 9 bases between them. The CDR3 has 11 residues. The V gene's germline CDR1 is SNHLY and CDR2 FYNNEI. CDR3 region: CAGTVNTEAFF. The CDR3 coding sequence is TGTGCCGGGACGGTAAACACTGAAGCTTTCTTT. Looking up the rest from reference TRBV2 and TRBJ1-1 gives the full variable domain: EPEVTQTPSHQVTQMGQEVILRCVPISNHLYFYWYRQILGQKVEFLVSFYNNEISEKSEIFDDQFSVERPDGSNFTLKIRSTKLEDSAMYFCAGTVNTEAFFGQGTRLTVV.

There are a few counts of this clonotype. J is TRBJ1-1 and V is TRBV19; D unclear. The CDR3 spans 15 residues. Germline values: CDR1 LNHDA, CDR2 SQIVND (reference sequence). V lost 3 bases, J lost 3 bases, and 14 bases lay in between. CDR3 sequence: CASSMSSTVHTEAFF. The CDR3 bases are TGTGCCAGTAGTATGTCCTCGACGGTCCACACTGAAGCTTTCTTT.

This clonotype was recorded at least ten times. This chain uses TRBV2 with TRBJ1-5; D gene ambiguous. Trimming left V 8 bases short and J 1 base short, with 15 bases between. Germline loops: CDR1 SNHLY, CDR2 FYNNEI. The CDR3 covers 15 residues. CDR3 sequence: CASSTDGRSNQPQHF. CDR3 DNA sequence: TGTGCCAGCTCCACGGACGGGAGGAGCAATCAGCCCCAGCATTTT.

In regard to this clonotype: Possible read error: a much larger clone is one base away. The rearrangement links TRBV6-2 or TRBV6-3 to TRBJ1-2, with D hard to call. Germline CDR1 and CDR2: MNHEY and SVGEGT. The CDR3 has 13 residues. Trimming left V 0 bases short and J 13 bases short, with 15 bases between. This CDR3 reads CASSYSNPASSTF. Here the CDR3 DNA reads TGTGCCAGCAGTTACTCGAACCCGGCGAGCTCCACCTTC.

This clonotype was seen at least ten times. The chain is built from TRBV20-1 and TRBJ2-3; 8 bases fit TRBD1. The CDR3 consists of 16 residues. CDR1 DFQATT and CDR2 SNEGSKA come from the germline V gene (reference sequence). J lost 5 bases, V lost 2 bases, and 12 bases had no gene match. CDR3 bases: TGCAGTGCTAGAAGTCCGGCAGGGGGCGAAGAAGATACGCAGTATTTT. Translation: CSARSPAGGEEDTQYF.